This T cell receptor beta chain emerged from a study of CD8+ T cells in alopecia areata. Study findings and constraints: Scalp and blood retained many expanded lesional clones during tofacitinib.

In the case of this clone: Antigen: not known.

Treatment: oral pan-JAK inhibitor, 5-10 mg twice daily. In each case, RNA was isolated and then reverse transcribed into cDNA as the sequencing template. Measured with immunoSEQ multiplex PCR; TCRdb has only the in-frame clones, and not every one. The sample lists some 200,000 clones; roughly three fifths were seen once. Trimming left V 3 bases short and J 3 bases short, with 11 bases between. The length of the CDR3 is 14 residues. Germline values: CDR1 MNHEY, CDR2 SMNVEV (reference sequence). The chain couples TRBV27 to TRBJ2-5, with D tentatively TRBD1 (6 bases). The receptor was derived from a human donor with alopecia areata. The sequenced sample was CD4+ T cells sorted from blood, obtained at week 4, from a patient treated with tofacitinib. CDR3 sequence (DNA): TGTGCCAGCAGTTTCCTGGGGGCGAAAGAGACCCAGTACTTC. It yields the protein CASSFLGAKETQYF.